These 28 T cell receptor beta chains were sequenced from one sample in a study of cytomegalovirus exposure and HLA in healthy donors. The PCR was carried out with 60 Vbeta primers and 13 Jbeta primers. Sequencing used immunoSEQ multiplex PCR; TCRdb keeps in-frame clones, though not all of them. The top ten hold approximately 6.8% of the sample, which has some 150,000 clones, roughly 71% seen once. Sequencing input: PBMCs. These receptors all stem from a young man in good health and CMV-seronegative.

The chain is built from TRBV2 and TRBJ2-5; 9 bases fit TRBD1. V was clipped by 5 bases and J by 3 bases; unmatched bases: 1. The CDR3 loop spans 13 amino acids. The V gene's germline CDR1 is SNHLY and CDR2 FYNNEI. The CDR3 DNA reads TGTGCCAGCAGTAGGGACAGGGAAGAGACCCAGTACTTC. Amino acid sequence: CASSRDREETQYF. Variable domain in full (rest from reference TRBV2 and TRBJ2-5): EPEVTQTPSHQVTQMGQEVILRCVPISNHLYFYWYRQILGQKVEFLVSFYNNEISEKSEIFDDQFSVERPDGSNFTLKIRSTKLEDSAMYFCASSRDREETQYFGPGTRLLVL.

The sample holds a few counts of this clone. The genes are TRBV23-1 and TRBJ1-2; maybe TRBD1 (6 bases). TRBV23-1 counts as an open reading frame of uncertain function. The V gene lost 0 bases and the J gene lost 5 bases, with 10 bases spanning the gap. There are 14 residues in the CDR3. CDR3 nucleotide sequence: TGCGCCAGCAGTCAATCGCACAGGGTGTATGGCTACACCTTC. Translation: CASSQSHRVYGYTF.

V and J are TRBV29-1 and TRBJ2-3, with D unclear. Germline loops: CDR1 SQVTM, CDR2 ANQGSEA. V was clipped by 3 bases and J by 7 bases, with 14 bases between them. The CDR3 covers 13 residues. In nucleotides, the CDR3 is TGCAGCGTTGACCAGGCCTTGGTGAATACGCAGTATTTT. Its translation: CSVDQALVNTQYF.

In DNA form, the CDR3 reads TGTGCCAGCGGACCGGGACAGGGTGATCAGCCCCAGCATTTT. Its protein product is CASGPGQGDQPQHF. V and J are TRBV28 and TRBJ1-5, with TRBD1 matching 9 bases. The CDR3 runs to 14 residues. Germline assignment: CDR1 MDHEN and CDR2 SYDVKM. After removal of 8 bases from V and 5 bases from J, the junction contained 7 bases not matched to a gene.

The gene calls are TRBV19 and TRBJ1-2; TRBD1 might be the D (6 bases). The CDR3 consists of 13 residues. V dropped 10 bases and J dropped 4 bases, with 16 bases sitting between them. Per germline, CDR1 LNHDA and CDR2 SQIVND (reference sequence). The CDR3 sequence: CATRDRRIYGYTF. Here the CDR3 DNA reads TGTGCCACTAGAGACAGGCGAATCTATGGCTACACCTTC. Looking up the rest from reference TRBV19 and TRBJ1-2 gives the full variable domain: DGGITQSPKYLFRKEGQNVTLSCEQNLNHDAMYWYRQDPGQGLRLIYYSQIVNDFQKGDIAEGYSVSREKKESFPLTVTSAQKNPTAFYLCATRDRRIYGYTFGSGTRLTVV.

V gene TRBV11-3 combines with J gene TRBJ2-1, with D possibly being TRBD1 (5 bases). CDR1 is SGHNT and CDR2 is YENEEA in the germline V gene. The CDR3 is made up of 14 amino acids. V lost 2 bases and J 4 bases, leaving 9 bases between the germline ends. The CDR3 sequence: CASSLRGQYNEQFF. CDR3 bases: TGTGCCAGCAGCTTAAGAGGACAATACAATGAGCAGTTCTTC.

This chain uses TRBV19 with TRBJ2-6; TRBD2 is a possible D gene (5 bases). The CDR3 contains 19 residues. Trimming stripped 7 bases from V and 2 bases from J, with 24 bases between. The V gene's germline CDR1 is LNHDA and CDR2 SQIVND (reference sequence). Here the CDR3 DNA reads TGTGCCAGTATACCAACTAGGGTTACAGCCAACGCTGGGGCCAACGTCCTGACTTTC. This sequence encodes CASIPTRVTANAGANVLTF.

V is TRBV28 and J is TRBJ2-7, with 10 positions matching TRBD2. CDR1 and CDR2 (germline): MDHEN, SYDVKM. This CDR3 is 15 amino acids long. Trimming removed 5 bases from V and 0 bases from J; junction bases left unmatched: 4. Written as DNA, the CDR3 is TGTGCCAGCAGTCATAGCGGGAGGACCTCCTACGAGCAGTACTTC. Its translation: CASSHSGRTSYEQYF. The variable domain in full, completed from reference TRBV28 and TRBJ2-7, reads DVKVTQSSRYLVKRTGEKVFLECVQDMDHENMFWYRQDPGLGLRLIYFSYDVKMKEKGDIPEGYSVSREKKERFSLILESASTNQTSMYLCASSHSGRTSYEQYFGPGTRLTVT.

The rearrangement joins TRBV28 to TRBJ2-7; TRBD1 matches 8 bases. The CDR3 contains 15 residues. Trimming at V came to 3 bases and at J to 2 bases, leaving 6 bases not matched to a gene. CDR1 is MDHEN, CDR2 SYDVKM, per germline. Here the CDR3 reads CASSFGQGSTYEQYF. CDR3 in DNA: TGTGCCAGCAGTTTCGGACAGGGTTCCACCTACGAGCAGTACTTC.

The chain recombines TRBV9 with TRBJ1-6; 7 bases line up with TRBD1. V lost 6 bases and J lost 9; bases outside the gene matches: 12. CDR1 and CDR2 from the germline V gene are SGDLS and YYNGEE. The CDR3 length is 15 residues. CDR3 region: CASNAGTAELSPLHF. The CDR3 DNA reads as TGTGCCAGCAACGCCGGGACAGCGGAACTTTCACCCCTCCACTTT.

The genes are TRBV2 and TRBJ2-7, with TRBD1 matching 8 bases. The CDR3 covers 14 residues. The V and J ends lost 7 bases and 5 bases, in that order; junction bases with no gene match: 10. CDR1 and CDR2 (germline): SNHLY, FYNNEI. This CDR3 is CASILGTGGNEQYF. Here the CDR3 DNA reads TGTGCCAGCATCCTCGGGACAGGAGGTAACGAGCAGTACTTC.

The chain carries TRBV7-3 and TRBJ1-2; weak D call: TRBD1 (6 bases). V was shortened by 5 bases and J by 4 bases, with 17 bases between the two germline ends. The germline V gene encodes CDR1 SGHTA and CDR2 FQGTGA. The CDR3 extends over 15 amino acids. CDR3 residues: CASSPGGAGSYGYTF. CDR3 in DNA: TGTGCCAGCAGCCCTGGGGGGGCAGGGAGCTATGGCTACACCTTC.

This clone was counted only a few times. Other nucleotide sequences from this sample produce the same CDR3. The chain links TRBV5-4 to TRBJ1-5; 7 positions agree with TRBD1. V dropped 2 bases and J dropped 4; count of bases not matched to a gene: 3. From germline, CDR1 is SGHNT and CDR2 YYREEE (reference sequence). The CDR3 is made up of 14 amino acids. DNA of the CDR3: TGTGCCAGCAGCTTAGGGGGCGGAAATCAGCCCCAGCATTTT. Protein sequence: CASSLGGGNQPQHF.

The V call is TRBV5-1, the J call TRBJ1-4; D uncertain. V lost 0 bases to trimming and J lost 5 bases, with 11 bases between them. In germline, CDR1 is SGHRS, CDR2 YFSETQ. CDR3 size: 15 residues. The DNA for the CDR3 is TGCGCCAGCAGCTTGGCCGGAGCATCCAATGAAAAACTGTTTTTT. This codes for CASSLAGASNEKLFF.

This clone came up a few times. This chain links TRBV27 with TRBJ2-7, with 7 bases aligning to TRBD2. J was trimmed by 4 bases and V by 6 bases; bases with no gene match: 6. This CDR3 is 13 amino acids long. The germline CDR1 and CDR2 sequences are MNHEY and SMNVEV (reference sequence). CDR3: CASSRTRGYEQYF. In DNA, the CDR3 is TGTGCCAGCAGCCGGACTAGGGGTTACGAGCAGTACTTC.

The V and J genes are TRBV6-1 and TRBJ2-5; 8 bases agree with TRBD2. The germline gives CDR1 MNHNS, CDR2 SASEGT. V shed 4 bases, J shed 1 base, and the junction held 8 bases outside the gene matches. The CDR3 is 16 amino acids. The CDR3 DNA reads TGTGCCAGCAGTGTGAGGTGGACTAGCAGCCAAGAGACCCAGTACTTC. Translated, it gives CASSVRWTSSQETQYF.

This chain joins TRBV7-3 and TRBJ2-7, with TRBD1 as a possible D gene (6 bases). Germline V lookup: CDR1 SGHTA, CDR2 FQGTGA. The CDR3 runs 13 residues. V was trimmed by 0 bases and J by 3 bases, leaving 6 bases between them. As DNA, the CDR3 is TGTGCCAGCAGCTTAACAGGGGGCTACGAGCAGTACTTC. Amino acid sequence: CASSLTGGYEQYF.

The V gene is TRBV6-5, the J gene TRBJ1-4; 9 bases fit TRBD1. The CDR3 totals 13 residues. J was trimmed by 10 bases and V by 8 bases; bases with no gene match: 8. Germline-derived CDR1 and CDR2 are MNHEY and SVGAGI. CDR3 in amino acids: CASSRQGEGKLFF. The DNA for the CDR3 is TGTGCCAGCTCGAGACAGGGGGAGGGAAAACTGTTTTTT.

A remark on this clone: At one end, the junction sequence differs from germline, possibly due to a read error. The rearrangement joins TRBV7-7 to TRBJ2-6; maybe TRBD2 (6 bases). CDR1 SSHAT and CDR2 FNYEAQ come from the germline V gene (reference sequence). The CDR3 runs 15 residues. The CDR3 DNA reads as TGTGCTAGCAGCGCCGGGGGCTCTGGGGCCAACGTCCTGACTTTC. Protein: CASSAGGSGANVLTF. Filled out from reference TRBV7-7 and TRBJ2-6, the complete variable domain reads GAGVSQSPRYKVTKRGQDVTLRCDPISSHATLYWYQQALGQGPEFLTYFNYEAQPDKSGLPSDRFSAERPEGSISTLTIQRTEQRDSAMYRCASSAGGSGANVLTFGAGSRLTVL.

The V call is TRBV6-1, the J call TRBJ2-7; D not certain. The V gene lost 10 bases and the J gene lost 3 bases, with 19 bases spanning the gap. The CDR3 consists of 14 residues. The germline V gene has CDR1 MNHNS and CDR2 SASEGT. The CDR3 protein is CATLVDTGYYEQYF. CDR3 in DNA: TGTGCCACCCTGGTTGATACGGGTTACTACGAGCAGTACTTC.

The chain carries TRBV29-1 and TRBJ2-3; the D gene is possibly TRBD2 (5 bases). V lost 4 bases, J lost 10 bases, and 18 bases lay in between. The CDR3 runs 13 residues. The germline V gene has CDR1 SQVTM and CDR2 ANQGSEA. The CDR3 DNA sequence: TGCAGCGTTGGTAGTCGGTTGGAGGTCCCGCAGTATTTT. This codes for CSVGSRLEVPQYF.

V and J are TRBV30 and TRBJ2-7, with D unresolved. V was cut by 1 base and J by 1 base, with 5 bases left in between. This CDR3 is built from 12 residues. The germline CDR1 and CDR2 sequences are GTSNPN and SVGIG (reference sequence). CDR3 amino acids: CAWSGGSYEQYF. CDR3 bases: TGTGCCTGGAGTGGAGGTTCCTACGAGCAGTACTTC.

The V call is TRBV2, the J call TRBJ2-1; D might be TRBD2 (5 bases). In germline, CDR1 is SNHLY, CDR2 FYNNEI. Trimming took off 10 bases at V and 3 bases at J, with 19 bases between the two ends. The CDR3 sequence is 15 residues long. In nucleotides, the CDR3 is TGTGCCACCCCTTCCGGCCTAGCAGGCTACAATGAGCAGTTCTTC. Translated, it gives CATPSGLAGYNEQFF.

This chain joins TRBV6-4 and TRBJ2-7, with D unresolved. This CDR3 contains 14 residues. The germline gives CDR1 MRHNA, CDR2 SNTAGT. V lost 0 bases and J lost 5, with 11 bases in between. The CDR3 loop reads CASSDSRRSHEQYF. CDR3 DNA: TGTGCCAGCAGTGACTCGAGAAGATCCCACGAGCAGTACTTC.

The gene calls are TRBV6-6 and TRBJ1-1, with D maybe TRBD1 (6 bases). The CDR3 consists of 13 residues. Germline V gene lookup returns CDR1 MNHNY and CDR2 SVGAGI (reference sequence). V gave up 8 bases and J gave up 6 bases, with 16 bases separating them. The CDR3 DNA is TGTGCCAGCCGCCCCCCCGAGGGGGCTGAAGCTTTCTTT. Translating it yields CASRPPEGAEAFF.

The V and J genes are TRBV7-3 and TRBJ1-2, with 7 bases identical to TRBD1. The CDR3 runs to 15 residues. V shed 4 bases, J shed 8 bases, and the junction held 13 bases outside the gene matches. The germline V gene encodes CDR1 SGHTA and CDR2 FQGTGA. CDR3 in amino acids: CASSSGRGARGGYTF. In DNA form, the CDR3 reads TGTGCCAGCAGCTCGGGCAGGGGCGCCAGGGGGGGCTACACCTTC.

The CDR3 protein is CASSYGLAGSPSYNEQFF. For the CDR3, the DNA is TGTGCCAGCAGCTACGGACTAGCGGGATCCCCCTCCTACAATGAGCAGTTCTTC. The chain joins TRBV4-2 to TRBJ2-1, with TRBD2 matching 12 bases. The junction had 8 bases not matched to a gene; V was cut back by 5 bases and J by 0 bases. This CDR3 has 18 residues. CDR1 is LGHNA and CDR2 is YNFKEQ in the germline V gene.

This clone was detected a few times. V usage is TRBV10-3 and J usage is TRBJ1-4, with D unresolved. Germline V gives CDR1 ENHRY, CDR2 SYGVKD. CDR3 length: 15 residues. CDR3: CATAVPTATNEKLFF. CDR3 DNA sequence: TGTGCAACAGCCGTTCCTACCGCAACTAATGAAAAACTGTTTTTT.